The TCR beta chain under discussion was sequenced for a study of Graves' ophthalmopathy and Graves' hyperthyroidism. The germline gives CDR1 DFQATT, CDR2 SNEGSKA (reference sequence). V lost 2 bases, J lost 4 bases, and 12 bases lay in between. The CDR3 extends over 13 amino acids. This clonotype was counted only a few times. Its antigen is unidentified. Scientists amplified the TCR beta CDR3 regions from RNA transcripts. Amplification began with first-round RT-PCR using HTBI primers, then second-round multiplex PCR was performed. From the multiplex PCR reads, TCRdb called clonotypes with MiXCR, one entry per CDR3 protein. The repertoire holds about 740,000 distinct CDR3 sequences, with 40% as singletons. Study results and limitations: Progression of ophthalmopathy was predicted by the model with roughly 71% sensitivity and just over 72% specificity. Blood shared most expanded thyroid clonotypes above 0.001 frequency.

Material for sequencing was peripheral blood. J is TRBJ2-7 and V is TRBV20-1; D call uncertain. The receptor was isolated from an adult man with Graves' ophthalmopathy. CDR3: CSARYPAVYEQYF. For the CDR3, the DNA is TGCAGTGCTAGATATCCGGCGGTTTACGAGCAGTACTTC.